A single sample gave rise to the 20 T cell receptor beta chains below, sequenced in a study of beta chain features in type 1 diabetes. Overall study findings and caveats: Moderate yet significant TCRB CDR3 shortening was seen in Type 1 diabetes patients in all four CD4+ subsets.

These receptors' targets are unknown. The authors reverse transcribed all of the isolated RNA, so sequencing captured expressed TCRB transcripts. Produced via immunoSEQ multiplex PCR; TCRdb's table is partial and in-frame only. The sample includes under 130,000 clones, 25% to 35% of them seen just once. Sequenced material: central memory CD4+ T cells from blood. Receptors were obtained from a woman younger than 35 with type 1 diabetes.

This chain connects TRBV11-2 to TRBJ2-1; 11 bases match TRBD2. The CDR3 totals 18 residues. Germline CDR1 reads SGHAT; CDR2 reads FQNNGV. J was trimmed by 1 base and V by 2 bases; bases with no gene match: 7. The CDR3 sequence is CASSLRPGLAASYNEQFF. The CDR3 coding sequence is TGTGCCAGCAGCTTACGACCGGGACTAGCGGCGTCCTACAATGAGCAGTTCTTC.

The sample holds a few counts of this clone. The chain recombines TRBV7-2 with TRBJ2-5, with D tentatively TRBD2 (5 bases). The CDR3 spans 13 residues. Trimming removed 5 bases at V and 7 bases at J, with 14 bases between. Germline V gene data show CDR1 as SGHTA and CDR2 as FQGNSA. This chain's CDR3 is CASSLNSAGTQYF. The CDR3 coding sequence is TGTGCCAGCAGCCTAAATTCGGCGGGGACCCAGTACTTC.

The rearrangement links TRBV7-9 to TRBJ2-1, with 10 positions matching TRBD2. Germline V gives CDR1 SEHNR, CDR2 FQNEAQ (reference sequence). This CDR3 spans 17 amino acids. Trimming cost V 4 bases and J 4 bases; bases outside gene matches: 10. The CDR3: CASSSLSRTSGYNEQFF. CDR3 nucleotides: TGTGCCAGCAGCTCCCTTAGCAGGACTAGCGGATACAATGAGCAGTTCTTC.

In this sample, this clone turned up a few times. This sequence joins TRBV6-1 and TRBJ2-5; TRBD1 matches at 7 bases. The trim removed 11 bases at V and 4 bases at J, leaving 10 bases unmatched. The CDR3 loop spans 13 amino acids. CDR1 is MNHNS, CDR2 SASEGT, per germline. CDR3 coding DNA: TGTGCCGGGGCCCGGACAGGTCGAGAGACCCAGTACTTC. Protein: CAGARTGRETQYF.

V is TRBV10-1 and J is TRBJ1-4; D is uncertain. The V gene lost 2 bases and the J gene lost 0 bases, with 10 bases spanning the gap. The CDR3 contains 16 residues. Germline V gene data show CDR1 as WNHNN and CDR2 as SYGVQD (reference sequence). DNA of the CDR3: TGCGCCAGCAGTGAGCCGAGGGATGCAACTAATGAAAAACTGTTTTTT. It specifies CASSEPRDATNEKLFF.

The CDR3 nucleotides are TGTGCCAGCTCCCCATCTCTCGGACAGGGTAAATTCACCTTC. The encoded protein is CASSPSLGQGKFTF. The chain combines TRBV18 with TRBJ1-2; TRBD1 aligns across 8 bases. CDR1 KGHSH and CDR2 LQKENI come from the germline V gene. The V segment lost 6 bases and the J segment 13 bases; nucleotides outside the gene matches: 16. The CDR3 consists of 14 residues.

The chain carries TRBV5-6 and TRBJ2-5; 7 bases match TRBD2. There are 17 residues in the CDR3. Germline trimming cut 2 bases from V and 4 bases from J; bases unmatched to any gene: 14. CDR1 and CDR2 (germline): SGHDT, YYEEEE. The CDR3 spells CASSFGTGTIRPETQYF. Written as DNA, the CDR3 is TGTGCCAGCAGCTTCGGTACCGGGACTATCCGCCCAGAGACCCAGTACTTC.

This clone was recorded a few times. This chain connects TRBV5-1 to TRBJ2-2; D not certain. The V end was cut by 0 bases, the J end by 5 bases, with 8 bases between. CDR1 is SGHRS and CDR2 is YFSETQ in the germline V gene. The CDR3 is 14 amino acids. CDR3 nucleotides: TGCGCCAGCAGCTTGGGCATCGGGACCGGGGAGCTGTTTTTT. Translation gives CASSLGIGTGELFF. Together with reference TRBV5-1 and TRBJ2-2, the CDR3 gives the full variable domain: KAGVTQTPRYLIKTRGQQVTLSCSPISGHRSVSWYQQTPGQGLQFLFEYFSETQRNKGNFPGRFSGRQFSNSRSEMNVSTLELGDSALYLCASSLGIGTGELFFGEGSRLTVL.

This clone was counted between two and nine times. The V gene is TRBV30, the J gene TRBJ1-2, with D possibly matching TRBD1 (6 bases). Between the trimmed V and J ends, which lost 4 bases and 3 bases, there was a span of 27 bases. CDR1 is GTSNPN and CDR2 is SVGIG in the germline V gene (reference sequence). The CDR3 has 18 amino acids. The CDR3: CAWKGVGGGRGRDYGYTF. In DNA form, the CDR3 reads TGTGCCTGGAAAGGGGTTGGGGGTGGCAGGGGAAGGGACTATGGCTACACCTTC. Together with reference TRBV30 and TRBJ1-2, the CDR3 gives the full variable domain: SQTIHQWPATLVQPVGSPLSLECTVEGTSNPNLYWYRQAAGRGLQLLFYSVGIGQISSEVPQNLSASRPQDRQFILSSKKLLLSDSGFYLCAWKGVGGGRGRDYGYTFGSGTRLTVV.

Only a few counts were recorded for this clone. Other DNA sequences in the same sample also yield this CDR3. The V call is TRBV5-1, the J call TRBJ1-1, with 7 nucleotides matching TRBD1. This CDR3 spans 14 amino acids. V lost 2 bases and J lost 1; bases outside the gene matches: 2. In germline, CDR1 is SGHRS, CDR2 YFSETQ. The CDR3 reads CASSLGTANTEAFF. For the CDR3, the DNA is TGCGCCAGCAGCTTAGGGACAGCGAACACTGAAGCTTTCTTT.

This clone was detected only once. The chain recombines TRBV6-1 with TRBJ1-1; maybe TRBD1 (5 bases). The CDR3 is 12 residues long. Germline values: CDR1 MNHNS, CDR2 SASEGT. V lost 3 bases to trimming and J lost 4 bases, with 6 bases between them. CDR3 coding DNA: TGTGCCAGCAGTGAGGGGGGCACTGAAGCTTTCTTT. Translating it yields CASSEGGTEAFF.

The rearrangement joins TRBV28 to TRBJ2-2, with TRBD1 matching over 8 bases. CDR1 and CDR2 from the germline V gene are MDHEN and SYDVKM. There are 15 residues in the CDR3. The J segment lost 0 bases and the V segment lost 8 bases, leaving 5 bases of the junction unmatched. The CDR3 protein is CASSRGRANTGELFF. The CDR3 DNA sequence: TGTGCCAGCTCCAGGGGGCGGGCGAACACCGGGGAGCTGTTTTTT.

This chain links TRBV11-2 with TRBJ2-7, with D possibly being TRBD1 (5 bases). The CDR3 covers 14 residues. The V and J ends lost 5 bases and 6 bases respectively, with 17 bases between them. Per germline, CDR1 SGHAT and CDR2 FQNNGV. This CDR3 is CASSLTIPGFEQYV. CDR3 in DNA: TGTGCCAGCAGCCTCACAATTCCAGGGTTCGAGCAGTACGTC.

This clone was seen once. CDR3 coding DNA: TGTGCCAGCAGCCAAGATAGGGGATGGGGGACTAGAAGCACAGATACGCAGTATTTT. This translates into CASSQDRGWGTRSTDTQYF. The rearrangement uses TRBV4-2 and TRBJ2-3; 8 positions agree with TRBD2. CDR1 LGHNA and CDR2 YNFKEQ come from the germline V gene. CDR3 length: 19 amino acids. V gave up 0 bases and J gave up 0 bases; unmatched junction bases: 11.

This clone has a handful of counts. The chain recombines TRBV5-4 with TRBJ1-1, with D maybe TRBD1 (5 bases). Deletions cut 0 bases from V and 10 bases from J, with 16 bases between. This CDR3 is 14 amino acids long. Per the germline V gene, CDR1 is SGHNT and CDR2 is YYREEE (reference sequence). CDR3 amino acids: CASSLADSLAGAFF. Written as DNA, the CDR3 is TGTGCCAGCAGCTTGGCCGACAGCCTCGCAGGAGCTTTCTTT.

J is TRBJ2-3 and V is TRBV19; 10 bases agree with TRBD2. Germline V gene sequence: CDR1 LNHDA, CDR2 SQIVND (reference sequence). The J segment lost 4 bases and the V segment lost 3 bases, leaving 4 bases of the junction unmatched. This CDR3 is built from 15 residues. This chain's CDR3 is CASSIASGSADTQYF. The CDR3 DNA reads TGTGCCAGTAGTATCGCTAGCGGGAGTGCAGATACGCAGTATTTT.

The genes are TRBV18 and TRBJ2-1, with 9 bases lining up with TRBD2. There are 20 residues in the CDR3. The germline gives CDR1 KGHSH, CDR2 LQKENI. V dropped 3 bases and J dropped 5; count of bases not matched to a gene: 20. CDR3 loop: CASSPSRAGTAGGGNNEQFF. The CDR3 nucleotides are TGTGCCAGCTCACCGTCGCGGGCAGGGACAGCGGGAGGAGGGAACAATGAGCAGTTCTTC.

For this clone: The sample has other DNA sequences that encode this CDR3 too. The chain's CDR3 is CASSLLASTDTQYF. CDR3 in DNA: TGTGCCAGCTCACTCCTAGCGAGCACAGATACGCAGTATTTT. The chain recombines TRBV18 with TRBJ2-3; TRBD2 is a possible D gene (6 bases). The germline CDR1 and CDR2 sequences are KGHSH and LQKENI. The germline V and J ends were trimmed by 4 bases and 0 bases, with 8 bases remaining between them. The CDR3 extends over 14 amino acids.

This clone showed up just a few times. This chain uses TRBV5-4 with TRBJ2-5; D is possibly TRBD1 (5 bases). Trimming removed 0 bases from V and 1 base from J, with 13 bases in between. The CDR3 is 16 residues long. CDR1 and CDR2 (germline): SGHNT, YYREEE (reference sequence). Here the CDR3 DNA reads TGTGCCAGCAGCTTGGGAACCTCAAGGGGCCAAGAGACCCAGTACTTC. Protein sequence: CASSLGTSRGQETQYF.

This rearrangement joins TRBV11-1 to TRBJ2-1; tentatively, D is TRBD2 (7 bases). Germline CDR1 is SGHAT and CDR2 is FQDESV (reference sequence). The CDR3 is 16 residues long. The V end lost 1 base, the J end lost 4 bases, and 14 bases lay between the germline ends. The CDR3 is CASSLEGGGGYNEQFF. CDR3 in DNA: TGTGCCAGCAGCTTAGAAGGGGGGGGAGGGTACAATGAGCAGTTCTTC.